The entry below describes one T cell receptor beta chain. These data are taken from a study of T cells in Graves' hyperthyroidism and ophthalmopathy. Fresh peripheral blood, approximately 9.1 ml, was the source of the PBMCs. This CDR3 is 16 amino acids long. V lost 0 bases and J lost 6, with 18 bases in between. The germline CDR1 and CDR2 sequences are MGHRA and YSYEKL. The source material, RNA transcripts, was used to amplify TCR beta CDR3 regions. HTBI primers were used for first-round RT-PCR of the TCR CDR3. TCRdb used MiXCR to reprocess the multiplex PCR reads, holding one entry per CDR3 protein. The sample records 550,000 to 800,000 distinct CDR3 sequences, roughly 15% being singletons.

This chain connects TRBV4-1 to TRBJ2-7; D remains unclear. What was sequenced was blood. The source is a man aged 18 to 35 with Graves' hyperthyroidism. CDR3 amino acids: CASSQDADPWAREQYF. CDR3 nucleotide sequence: TGCGCCAGCAGCCAAGATGCGGACCCCTGGGCCCGCGAGCAGTACTTC.